The 32 T cell receptor beta chains listed next were all sequenced from one sample in a study of T cells in Graves' hyperthyroidism and ophthalmopathy. Amplification yielded TCR beta CDR3 regions, with RNA transcripts as the source. The HTBI primer set served for first-round RT-PCR of the TCR CDR3. One entry per CDR3 protein results from TCRdb running MiXCR on the multiplex PCR reads. The sample yields more than 500,000 distinct CDR3 sequences, roughly 45% seen once. The sequencing input was peripheral blood or thyroid tissue (not recorded which). Source of these receptors: an adult woman with Graves' disease, either hyperthyroidism or ophthalmopathy (not recorded which).

V is TRBV2 and J is TRBJ1-4; unclear D gene. Trimming left V 7 bases short and J 8 bases short, with 14 bases between. Germline values: CDR1 SNHLY, CDR2 FYNNEI. The CDR3 is 13 residues long. CDR3 in DNA: TGTGCCAGCATAGCCCAGACAAAAGAAAAACTGTTTTTT. Its protein product is CASIAQTKEKLFF.

This clonotype showed up many times. The chain links TRBV7-3 to TRBJ2-5; 14 positions match TRBD2. The CDR3 is made up of 15 amino acids. Trimming at V came to 6 bases and at J to 4 bases, leaving 4 bases not matched to a gene. CDR1 SGHTA and CDR2 FQGTGA come from the germline V gene. In DNA, the CDR3 is TGTGCCAGCAGTGCGGGACTAGCGGGAGCAGAGACCCAGTACTTC. Protein product: CASSAGLAGAETQYF.

In its sample, this clonotype was seen many times. This chain connects TRBV3-1 to TRBJ2-7, with unresolved D. The germline CDR1 and CDR2 sequences are LGHDT and YNNKEL (reference sequence). V lost 0 bases and J lost 4, with 10 bases in between. This CDR3 spans 14 amino acids. CDR3 sequence (DNA): TGTGCCAGCAGCCAAGATTTTACGGGTTACGAGCAGTACTTC. Its translation: CASSQDFTGYEQYF.

The V and J genes are TRBV12-3 or TRBV12-4 and TRBJ1-3; no reliable D call. Trimming removed 9 bases at V and 0 bases at J, with 9 bases between. This CDR3 has 13 amino acids. The CDR3 sequence: CARLESSGNTIYF. CDR3 bases: TGTGCCAGGCTCGAGAGCTCTGGAAACACCATATATTTT.

This clonotype was found many times. The chain uses TRBV10-3 and TRBJ1-2; a possible D gene is TRBD1 (5 bases). V lost 4 bases and J 3 bases, leaving 18 bases between the germline ends. This CDR3 is 16 amino acids long. Germline V gene sequence: CDR1 ENHRY, CDR2 SYGVKD. CDR3 nucleotides: TGTGCCATCAGTGCTTTGAGGGGCAGAACAGACTATGGCTACACCTTC. It encodes CAISALRGRTDYGYTF.

In its sample, this clonotype was seen many times. V and J are TRBV19 and TRBJ2-6, with unresolved D. Trimming cost V 7 bases and J 0 bases, with 10 bases left between them. Germline CDR1 and CDR2: LNHDA and SQIVND (reference sequence). The CDR3 extends over 15 amino acids. The CDR3 nucleotides are TGTGCCAGTACTGCAGGTCTCTCTGGGGCCAACGTCCTGACTTTC. This translates into CASTAGLSGANVLTF.

This chain uses TRBV2 with TRBJ2-2; maybe TRBD2 (5 bases). The CDR3 sequence is 18 residues long. Deletions cut 3 bases from V and 1 base from J, with 18 bases between. The V gene's germline CDR1 is SNHLY and CDR2 FYNNEI. In nucleotides, the CDR3 is TGTGCCAGCAGTGATCCTCAAGTTTCGGGGTGGAACACCGGGGAGCTGTTTTTT. Protein sequence: CASSDPQVSGWNTGELFF.

V is TRBV2 and J is TRBJ1-5; D remains ambiguous. V was shortened by 7 bases and J by 11 bases, with 21 bases between the two germline ends. The CDR3 consists of 14 residues. Germline CDR1 reads SNHLY; CDR2 reads FYNNEI. In nucleotides, the CDR3 is TGTGCCAGCATTGGGTCAGCTAACCAAGAGACCCAGCATTTT. Amino acid sequence: CASIGSANQETQHF.

The V and J genes are TRBV9 and TRBJ1-1, with D unclear. V was clipped by 4 bases and J by 3 bases, with 7 bases between them. The CDR3 contains 12 residues. Germline V gene sequence: CDR1 SGDLS, CDR2 YYNGEE. The CDR3 coding sequence is TGTGCCAGCAGCCGGCGGGACACTGAAGCTTTCTTT. Translated, it gives CASSRRDTEAFF.

V gene TRBV12-3 or TRBV12-4 combines with J gene TRBJ2-5; D ambiguous. The CDR3 has 15 amino acids. V lost 4 bases, J lost 0 bases, and 12 bases lay in between. The chain's CDR3 is CASSYSAAYQETQYF. The CDR3, as DNA: TGTGCCAGCAGTTACTCGGCAGCATACCAAGAGACCCAGTACTTC.

This clonotype was counted between two and nine times. The rearrangement joins TRBV28 to TRBJ1-6, with 9 bases fitting TRBD1. Germline V gene data show CDR1 as MDHEN and CDR2 as SYDVKM. The CDR3 has 16 amino acids. Unmatched junction bases numbered 9, after V lost 5 bases and J lost 7 bases. The CDR3 spells CASSATGQGTNSPLHF. Written as DNA, the CDR3 is TGTGCCAGCAGTGCGACAGGACAGGGGACCAATTCACCCCTCCACTTT.

Only a few counts were recorded for this clonotype. The V and J genes are TRBV6-5 and TRBJ2-7, with TRBD2 as a possible D gene (6 bases). CDR1 and CDR2 from the germline V gene are MNHEY and SVGAGI. Trimming removed 6 bases from V and 4 bases from J, with 13 bases in between. The CDR3 runs to 13 residues. DNA of the CDR3: TGTGCCAGCAGCCGTAGCGGCAGGTACGAGCAGTACTTC. Amino acids: CASSRSGRYEQYF.

The rearrangement uses TRBV12-3 or TRBV12-4 and TRBJ1-3; the D gene is possibly TRBD1 (6 bases). The CDR3 is 16 amino acids. V was cut by 6 bases and J by 4 bases, with 19 bases left in between. The CDR3 nucleotides read TGTGCCAGCAGCCGGACCCCCAACAGGGCGGGAAACACCATATATTTT. Its protein is CASSRTPNRAGNTIYF.

There are a few counts of this clonotype. The chain recombines TRBV20-1 with TRBJ1-2; 8 positions agree with TRBD1. Germline V lookup: CDR1 DFQATT, CDR2 SNEGSKA (reference sequence). This CDR3 has 13 amino acids. With V trimmed by 4 bases and J by 6 bases, 7 bases remained unmatched. CDR3 sequence reads: CSAIRTGRNGYTF. CDR3 coding DNA: TGCAGTGCTATACGGACAGGGCGGAATGGCTACACCTTC.

This clonotype was counted only a few times. A read error may explain this, as a much larger clone is one base away. The chain links TRBV4-1 to TRBJ2-5; TRBD2 matches 8 bases. CDR1 and CDR2 (germline): MGHRA, YSYEKL. This CDR3 is built from 18 residues. For the CDR3, the DNA is TGCGCCGGCAGCCTTACAGGTGGGCTAGCGGGTTATCAAGAGACCCAGTACTTC. It specifies CAGSLTGGLAGYQETQYF.

The CDR3 region is CASSLVDRNYEQYF. The CDR3 nucleotides are TGTGCCAGCAGCTTGGTGGACAGAAACTACGAGCAGTACTTC. The chain combines TRBV7-9 with TRBJ2-7, with D tentatively TRBD1 (6 bases). With 3 bases removed from V and 3 bases from J, the gap between germline ends came to 12 bases. The CDR3 has 14 residues. Per germline, CDR1 SEHNR and CDR2 FQNEAQ (reference sequence).

The genes are TRBV10-2 and TRBJ1-1, with D unclear. Germline V CDR1 and CDR2: WSHSY, SAAADI. The CDR3 length is 14 residues. Between the trimmed V and J ends, which lost 0 bases and 1 base, there was a span of 6 bases. The CDR3 DNA reads TGCGCCAGCAGTGAGTCGCGAGAGAACACTGAAGCTTTCTTT. Translated: CASSESRENTEAFF.

DNA for the CDR3: TGTGCCAGCAGTTCTCTGGGGACCTATGGCTACACCTTC. It encodes CASSSLGTYGYTF. The chain couples TRBV27 to TRBJ1-2; D possibly corresponds to TRBD1 (5 bases). The germline V and J ends were trimmed by 4 bases and 4 bases, with 10 bases remaining between them. The CDR3 extends over 13 amino acids. Per germline, CDR1 MNHEY and CDR2 SMNVEV (reference sequence).

The chain combines TRBV7-2 with TRBJ1-4, with 7 nucleotides matching TRBD1. This CDR3 has 16 residues. Germline trimming cut 4 bases from V and 1 base from J; bases unmatched to any gene: 6. From germline, CDR1 is SGHTA and CDR2 FQGNSA. The CDR3 sequence is CASSSPQGRTNEKLFF. The CDR3 coding sequence is TGTGCCAGCAGCTCCCCACAGGGGAGAACTAATGAAAAACTGTTTTTT.

This clonotype was detected ten times or more. The gene calls are TRBV7-8 and TRBJ1-3; D possibly corresponds to TRBD1 (5 bases). The CDR3 sequence is 15 residues long. Germline V gene data show CDR1 as SGHVS and CDR2 as FQNEAQ. Trimming cost V 4 bases and J 0 bases, with 10 bases left between them. CDR3 loop: CASSSGTNSGNTIYF. The CDR3 DNA reads TGTGCCAGCAGCTCGGGGACCAACTCTGGAAACACCATATATTTT.

CDR3: CASCFTGGELFF. The CDR3 DNA reads as TGTGCCAGTTGTTTCACCGGCGGGGAGCTGTTTTTT. The J gene is TRBJ2-2, the V gene TRBV19; D ambiguous. This CDR3 region has 12 residues. The V gene lost 8 bases and the J gene lost 7 bases, with 11 bases spanning the gap. Per the germline V gene, CDR1 is LNHDA and CDR2 is SQIVND (reference sequence).

This chain connects TRBV10-3 to TRBJ2-7; TRBD2 matches 10 bases. The germline CDR1 and CDR2 sequences are ENHRY and SYGVKD. Trimming removed 4 bases from V and 7 bases from J; junction bases left unmatched: 7. The CDR3 is 14 amino acids. In DNA, the CDR3 is TGTGCCATCAGTGTCAGCGGGAGGGTATGGGAGCAGTACTTC. Translated: CAISVSGRVWEQYF.

The chain uses TRBV19 and TRBJ1-5; D perhaps matches TRBD1 (6 bases). CDR3 size: 17 residues. V lost 7 bases, J lost 0 bases, and 19 bases lay in between. Germline lookup yields CDR1 LNHDA and CDR2 SQIVND (reference sequence). The CDR3 protein is CASTSPRGRNSNQPQHF. Here the CDR3 DNA reads TGTGCCAGTACCTCCCCCAGGGGTCGGAATAGCAATCAGCCCCAGCATTTT.

This clonotype was detected many times. The rearrangement links TRBV5-1 to TRBJ1-4; TRBD1 is a possible D gene (5 bases). Germline V gene sequence: CDR1 SGHRS, CDR2 YFSETQ. V shed 4 bases and J shed 4 bases, with 17 bases lying between them. The CDR3 is 16 residues long. DNA of the CDR3: TGCGCCAGCAGCCTGGGGCGCAGTTCTCGTAATGAAAAACTGTTTTTT. Translation gives CASSLGRSSRNEKLFF.

CDR3 residues: CASSFAGLEQPQHF. CDR3 DNA sequence: TGTGCCAGCAGCTTTGCAGGGTTGGAGCAGCCCCAGCATTTT. The V call is TRBV7-2, the J call TRBJ1-5; D is possibly TRBD1 (5 bases). CDR1 is SGHTA and CDR2 is FQGNSA in the germline V gene. The CDR3 runs to 14 residues. Trimming shortened V by 3 bases and J by 7 bases, and 13 bases separated the two germline ends.

This clonotype was found once. This chain uses TRBV7-9 with TRBJ1-2; the match to TRBD1 covers 7 bases. The germline gives CDR1 SEHNR, CDR2 FQNEAQ (reference sequence). CDR3 length: 17 residues. V shed 5 bases, J shed 6 bases, and the junction held 18 bases outside the gene matches. The CDR3 spells CASSPVGAGGHTDGYTF. The CDR3 nucleotides are TGTGCCAGCAGCCCTGTCGGGGCAGGGGGTCACACCGATGGCTACACCTTC.

V gene TRBV20-1 combines with J gene TRBJ2-2; D gene uncertain. V was trimmed by 6 bases and J by 1 base, leaving 12 bases between them. Germline lookup yields CDR1 DFQATT and CDR2 SNEGSKA (reference sequence). CDR3 length equals 14 residues. CDR3 coding DNA: TGCAGTGCCCCCTCCATGCAGAACACCGGGGAGCTGTTTTTT. It is translated as CSAPSMQNTGELFF.

The V and J genes are TRBV5-1 and TRBJ1-2, with D hard to call. The germline V and J ends were trimmed by 4 bases and 9 bases, with 16 bases remaining between them. The CDR3 length is 13 residues. Germline-derived CDR1 and CDR2 are SGHRS and YFSETQ. The CDR3 region is CASSPRGGRSYTF. CDR3 coding DNA: TGCGCCAGCAGCCCCCGGGGAGGTCGGAGCTACACCTTC.

This chain's CDR3 is CSLWGEQYF. The CDR3 coding sequence is TGCAGTCTTTGGGGGGAGCAGTACTTC. The rearrangement joins TRBV29-1 to TRBJ2-7; D is perhaps TRBD1 or TRBD2 (5 bases each). The germline gives CDR1 SQVTM, CDR2 ANQGSEA. The length of the CDR3 is 9 residues.

The J gene is TRBJ2-1, the V gene TRBV20-1; TRBD2 matches 13 bases. CDR3 length: 18 amino acids. From germline, CDR1 is DFQATT and CDR2 SNEGSKA (reference sequence). V was clipped by 3 bases and J by 7 bases; unmatched bases: 15. As DNA, the CDR3 is TGCAGTGCTAGTCCCCGTGCCGGGACTAGCGGGATTAGGAATGAGCAGTTCTTC. This encodes CSASPRAGTSGIRNEQFF.

This rearrangement joins TRBV2 to TRBJ2-1, with 7 bases lining up with TRBD1. Germline loops: CDR1 SNHLY, CDR2 FYNNEI. Trimming removed 4 bases from V and 0 bases from J; junction bases left unmatched: 15. This CDR3 comprises 19 residues. The CDR3 region has the DNA TGTGCCAGCAGTGCTAATGGGACAGTCCAACGCCTCTCCTACAATGAGCAGTTCTTC. Amino acids: CASSANGTVQRLSYNEQFF.

This clonotype has more than one count but fewer than ten. J is TRBJ2-3 and V is TRBV10-1, with D tentatively TRBD2 (6 bases). There are 14 residues in the CDR3. V was shortened by 4 bases and J by 3 bases, with 11 bases between the two germline ends. Germline V gives CDR1 WNHNN, CDR2 SYGVQD (reference sequence). CDR3 DNA: TGCGCCAGCAGTGTGTCGGGAGCGACAGATACGCAGTATTTT. Translating it yields CASSVSGATDTQYF.